These 7 T cell receptor beta chains came from one sample sequenced in a study of shared clonotypes between healthy human individuals. TCRdb's copy holds only in-frame clones and misses some; the assay was immunoSEQ multiplex PCR. The sample lists under 2,500,000 clones, 90% to 96% occurring once. The sample was naive CD4+ T cells sorted from blood. Subset in this sample: CD45RA+ positively selected. The receptors derive from a man aged 18 to 29 in good health.

V and J are TRBV9 and TRBJ2-7, with TRBD2 matching 12 bases. The CDR3 is 16 residues long. With V trimmed by 0 bases and J by 5 bases, 6 bases remained unmatched. CDR1 and CDR2 from the germline V gene are SGDLS and YYNGEE. CDR3 protein: CASSVGSLAGGNEQYF. The CDR3 DNA sequence: TGTGCCAGCAGCGTAGGATCGCTAGCGGGAGGGAACGAGCAGTACTTC.

V usage is TRBV5-5 and J usage is TRBJ1-6; D uncertain. The V gene's germline CDR1 is SGHKS and CDR2 YYEKEE (reference sequence). This CDR3 is 15 amino acids long. V shed 3 bases and J shed 5 bases, with 12 bases lying between them. CDR3 sequence: CASSSWLRDNSPLHF. The CDR3 nucleotides read TGTGCCAGCAGCTCGTGGCTACGGGATAATTCACCCCTCCACTTT.

V usage is TRBV19 and J usage is TRBJ1-5, with D perhaps matching TRBD1 (6 bases). The germline gives CDR1 LNHDA, CDR2 SQIVND (reference sequence). The CDR3 length is 14 residues. Trimming took 5 bases from V and 4 from J, leaving 12 bases between them. The CDR3: CASSSDSSNQPQHF. Written as DNA, the CDR3 is TGTGCCAGTAGTTCGGACAGCTCGAATCAGCCCCAGCATTTT. Full variable domain (outside the CDR3, taken from reference TRBV19 and TRBJ1-5): DGGITQSPKYLFRKEGQNVTLSCEQNLNHDAMYWYRQDPGQGLRLIYYSQIVNDFQKGDIAEGYSVSREKKESFPLTVTSAQKNPTAFYLCASSSDSSNQPQHFGDGTRLSIL.

V is TRBV7-2 and J is TRBJ2-7; 14 bases fit TRBD2. Germline V gene sequence: CDR1 SGHTA, CDR2 FQGNSA. Trimming took 0 bases from V and 3 from J; bases not matched to a gene: 4. CDR3 length: 17 amino acids. CDR3 in amino acids: CASSLAGTSGSIYEQYF. For the CDR3, the DNA is TGTGCCAGCAGCTTAGCGGGGACTAGCGGGAGCATCTACGAGCAGTACTTC.

This sequence joins TRBV5-4 and TRBJ2-3; perhaps D is TRBD1 or TRBD2 (5 bases each). V shed 0 bases and J shed 6 bases, with 20 bases lying between them. This CDR3 has 17 residues. CDR1 and CDR2 from the germline V gene are SGHNT and YYREEE (reference sequence). In DNA, the CDR3 is TGTGCCAGCAGCTTGGCCGAGGGGCGATCGCCCAGCGATACGCAGTATTTT. Protein: CASSLAEGRSPSDTQYF.

The chain links TRBV5-1 to TRBJ2-2; maybe TRBD1 (6 bases). Germline loops: CDR1 SGHRS, CDR2 YFSETQ. This CDR3 contains 15 residues. V was pared by 3 bases and J by 0 bases, with 9 bases between. The CDR3 DNA reads as TGCGCCAGCAGCTGGACAGCCCCGAACACCGGGGAGCTGTTTTTT. It specifies CASSWTAPNTGELFF.

A word on this clone: Different DNA sequences within this sample yield the same CDR3. The J gene is TRBJ2-2, the V gene TRBV6-5; D unclear. Trimming took 3 bases from V and 1 from J, leaving 3 bases between them. The CDR3 runs to 13 residues. Germline CDR1 is MNHEY and CDR2 is SVGAGI. The CDR3 reads CASSYQNTGELFF. CDR3 nucleotides: TGTGCCAGCAGTTATCAGAACACCGGGGAGCTGTTTTTT.